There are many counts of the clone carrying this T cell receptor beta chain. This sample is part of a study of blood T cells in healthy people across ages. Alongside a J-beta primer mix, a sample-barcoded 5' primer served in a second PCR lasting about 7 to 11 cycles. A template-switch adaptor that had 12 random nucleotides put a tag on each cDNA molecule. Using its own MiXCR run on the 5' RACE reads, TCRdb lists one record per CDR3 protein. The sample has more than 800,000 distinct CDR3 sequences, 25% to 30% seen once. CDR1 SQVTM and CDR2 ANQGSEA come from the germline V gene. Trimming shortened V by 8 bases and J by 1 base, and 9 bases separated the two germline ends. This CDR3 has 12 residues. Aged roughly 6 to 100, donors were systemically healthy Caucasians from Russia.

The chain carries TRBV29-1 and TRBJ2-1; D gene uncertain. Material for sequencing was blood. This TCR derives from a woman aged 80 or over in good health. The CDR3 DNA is TGCAGCATTTTGGCATCCTACAATGAGCAGTTCTTC. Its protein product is CSILASYNEQFF.